Listed below are T cell receptor beta chains from one sample, sequenced in a study of response to subunit inactivated influenza vaccine. Each CDR3 protein gets one entry after TCRdb re-called the RT-PCR reads with MiXCR. The sample consists of a few hundred thousand distinct CDR3 sequences, less than 15% of them appearing once. The sequencing used PBMCs from blood, collected 11 to 12 days after vaccination. The receptors come from a man aged 50 or older who received an inactivated influenza vaccine. The CDR3 runs from the conserved cysteine through the conserved F or W. D genes are given only for firm matches. Size is stated for part of the rows, as once, few or many counts, or as a class when the clone is expanded.

V: TRBV30; D: -; J: TRBJ1-6; size: few; DNA: TGTGCCTGGAGTGGGACTTGGCTTAATTCACCCCTCCACTTT; CDR3: CAWSGTWLNSPLHF
V: TRBV20-1; D: TRBD2; J: TRBJ2-7; size: few; DNA: TGCAGTGCTAGAGATCGCGGGAGGTTCTCCTACGAGCAGTACTTC; CDR3: CSARDRGRFSYEQYF
V: TRBV25-1; D: -; J: TRBJ2-2; size: -; DNA: TGTGCCAGCAACGTATTCGGGGAGCTGTTTTTT; CDR3: CASNVFGELFF
V: TRBV11-2; D: -; J: TRBJ1-4; size: few; DNA: TGTGCCAGCAGTCCGAAGTCGCGGCAGCCTAAGGCAAAACTGTTTTTT; CDR3: CASSPKSRQPKAKLFF
V: TRBV7-9; D: -; J: TRBJ2-3; size: few; DNA: TGTGCCAGCAGCTTAGACGGGAGCAGAACAGATACGCAGTATTTT; CDR3: CASSLDGSRTDTQYF
V: TRBV20-1; D: TRBD2; J: TRBJ2-4; size: -; DNA: TGCAGTGCTAGGGGGCTAGCGGTTAGCATTCAGTACTTC; CDR3: CSARGLAVSIQYF
V: TRBV28; D: -; J: TRBJ2-1; size: few; DNA: TGTGCCAGCAGGCCTCCACTAGGTTACAATGAGCAGTTCTTC; CDR3: CASRPPLGYNEQFF
V: TRBV2; D: -; J: TRBJ1-2; size: -; DNA: TGTGCCAGCAAGAAGGCGGTGAACTATGGCTACACCTTC; CDR3: CASKKAVNYGYTF
V: TRBV9; D: -; J: TRBJ2-3; size: -; DNA: TGTGCCAGCAGCGTTGATGTCCGGATAGGGACAGATACGCAGTATTTT; CDR3: CASSVDVRIGTDTQYF
V: TRBV30; D: -; J: TRBJ1-2; size: few; DNA: TGTGCCTGGACCACCAATAACTATGGCTACACCTTC; CDR3: CAWTTNNYGYTF
V: TRBV11-2; D: -; J: TRBJ2-2; size: -; DNA: TGTGCCAGCAGCTTAGGGTTGGGCAACCAGAACACCGGGGAGCTGTTTTTT; CDR3: CASSLGLGNQNTGELFF
V: TRBV7-3; D: TRBD2; J: TRBJ2-3; size: -; DNA: TGTGCCAGCAGCGATATCCAAGCTAGCGGGCCCACAGATACGCAGTATTTT; CDR3: CASSDIQASGPTDTQYF
V: TRBV5-6; D: -; J: TRBJ2-2; size: -; DNA: TGTGCCAGCAGCTGGGGGAGTAACACCGGGGAGCTGTTTTTT; CDR3: CASSWGSNTGELFF
V: TRBV2; D: TRBD1; J: TRBJ1-6; size: few; DNA: TGTGCCAGCGCGCGGACAGGGGATAATTCACCCCTCCACTTT; CDR3: CASARTGDNSPLHF
V: TRBV7-3; D: TRBD1; J: TRBJ2-5; size: -; DNA: TGTGCCAGCAGCGCAGGACAGGGGGAGACCCAGTACTTC; CDR3: CASSAGQGETQYF
V: TRBV6-2/TRBV6-3; D: -; J: TRBJ2-2; size: -; DNA: TGTGCCAGCACCCCCAGGGGAATGTCGGCTACCGGGGAGCTGTTTTTT; CDR3: CASTPRGMSATGELFF
V: TRBV29-1; D: -; J: TRBJ2-2; size: many; DNA: TGCAGCGTTGGGGTCACCGGGGAGCTGTTTTTT; CDR3: CSVGVTGELFF
V: TRBV4-3; D: -; J: TRBJ1-1; size: -; DNA: TGCGCCAGCAGCCGGGACATGGGCACTGAAGTTTTCTTT; CDR3: CASSRDMGTEVFF
V: TRBV6-2/TRBV6-3; D: TRBD1; J: TRBJ2-2; size: -; DNA: TGTGCCAGCAGTTACGAAGTAGACAGGGGACTGCCGACCGGGGAGCTGTTTTTT; CDR3: CASSYEVDRGLPTGELFF
V: TRBV5-5; D: -; J: TRBJ2-1; size: -; DNA: TGTGCCAGCAGCTTGGATGGCGATTCGCAGTTCTTC; CDR3: CASSLDGDSQFF
V: TRBV12-3/TRBV12-4; D: TRBD2; J: TRBJ2-1; size: many; DNA: TGTGCCAGCAGTAGGGGACTAGCGACATACAATGAGCAGTTCTTC; CDR3: CASSRGLATYNEQFF
V: TRBV7-8; D: -; J: TRBJ1-1; size: many; DNA: TGTGCCAGCAGCTTAGGGACATACACTGAAGCTTTCTTT; CDR3: CASSLGTYTEAFF
V: TRBV29-1; D: -; J: TRBJ2-5; size: -; DNA: TGCAGCGTTGCCCACGGGGAGACCCAGTACTTC; CDR3: CSVAHGETQYF
V: TRBV6-6; D: -; J: TRBJ2-7; size: few; DNA: TGTGCCAGCAGGGGCGGCGGGGCCTACGAGCAGTACTTC; CDR3: CASRGGGAYEQYF
V: TRBV28; D: TRBD2; J: TRBJ2-5; size: -; DNA: TGTGCCAGCAGGTTACTTGGGGGGGTTAACCAAGAGACCCAGTACTTC; CDR3: CASRLLGGVNQETQYF
V: TRBV7-9; D: TRBD2; J: TRBJ2-5; size: -; DNA: TGTGCCAGCACCTGGACTAGCGCTCCGGAGACCCAGTACTTC; CDR3: CASTWTSAPETQYF
V: TRBV20-1; D: -; J: TRBJ2-3; size: -; DNA: TGCAGTGCTAGAGATCCGGAGAGGGAAAAGCGGTATTTT; CDR3: CSARDPEREKRYF
V: TRBV19; D: -; J: TRBJ1-1; size: -; DNA: TGTGCCAGTACCCTAAGCCCGGGCATGAACACTGAAGCTTTCTTT; CDR3: CASTLSPGMNTEAFF
V: TRBV20-1; D: TRBD1; J: TRBJ2-7; size: -; DNA: TGCAGTGCCTTCTACAGGGGGGATAAAACCTACGAGCAGTACTTC; CDR3: CSAFYRGDKTYEQYF
V: TRBV28; D: TRBD1; J: TRBJ1-5; size: -; DNA: TGTGCCAGCAGGGGGGACAGGGGAAATCAGCCCCAGCATTTT; CDR3: CASRGDRGNQPQHF
V: TRBV3-1; D: -; J: TRBJ1-2; size: few; DNA: TGTGCCAGCAGCCAGAGGGCCGTCAACTATGGCTACACCTTC; CDR3: CASSQRAVNYGYTF
V: TRBV20-1; D: -; J: TRBJ2-1; size: -; DNA: TGCAGTGCTACCCCCTTAGTGTACAATGAGCAGTTCTTC; CDR3: CSATPLVYNEQFF
V: TRBV11-2; D: -; J: TRBJ2-1; size: many; DNA: TGTGCCAGCAGCTTAGTCAGGGGTAGGGCACGATACAATGAGCAGTTCTTC; CDR3: CASSLVRGRARYNEQFF
V: TRBV20-1; D: -; J: TRBJ1-4; size: few; DNA: TGCAGTGCTGTTGGTGAAAAACTGTTTTTT; CDR3: CSAVGEKLFF
V: TRBV5-1; D: -; J: TRBJ1-4; size: few; DNA: TGCGCCAGCAGCTTGTTTTCAAATGAAAAACTGTTTTTT; CDR3: CASSLFSNEKLFF
V: TRBV12-3/TRBV12-4; D: -; J: TRBJ2-5; size: few; DNA: TGTGCCAGCAGTTTACGAAGGATGGAGACCCAGTACTTC; CDR3: CASSLRRMETQYF
V: TRBV4-2; D: -; J: TRBJ2-5; size: -; DNA: TGTGCCAGCAGCCACCTATCGGACGAGAAGACCCAGTACTTC; CDR3: CASSHLSDEKTQYF
V: TRBV20-1; D: -; J: TRBJ2-4; size: few; DNA: TGCAGTGCAACCCGGCCGGAAAACATTCAGTACTTC; CDR3: CSATRPENIQYF
V: TRBV5-1; D: -; J: TRBJ1-5; size: many; DNA: TGCGCCAGCAGCCAGGACCCCAATCAGCCCCAGCATTTT; CDR3: CASSQDPNQPQHF
V: TRBV5-6; D: TRBD1; J: TRBJ2-5; size: -; DNA: TGTGCCAGCAGCCCCCTGGGGGGACAGGTAGAGACCCAGTACTTC; CDR3: CASSPLGGQVETQYF
V: TRBV15; D: -; J: TRBJ1-2; size: few; DNA: TGTGCCACCAGCAGAGAGGCTGACAGGAACTATGGCTACACCTTC; CDR3: CATSREADRNYGYTF
V: TRBV3-1; D: -; J: TRBJ1-6; size: few; DNA: TGTGCCAGCAGCCCCCAGGAAGGGGGGTCCTGGGGTTCACCCCTCCACTTT; CDR3: CASSPQEGGSWGSPLHF
V: TRBV7-6; D: TRBD2; J: TRBJ2-1; size: -; DNA: TGTGCCAGCAGCCAGTCCCGGGGCGGGGGTAATGAGCAGTTCTTC; CDR3: CASSQSRGGGNEQFF
V: TRBV5-1; D: -; J: TRBJ1-1; size: few; DNA: TGCGCCAGCAGCTCCTTTAAGGGGTTATCGAACACTGAAGCTTTCTTT; CDR3: CASSSFKGLSNTEAFF
V: TRBV10-3; D: TRBD2; J: TRBJ2-7; size: -; DNA: TGTGCCATCAGTGATGATAGCGGGAGCCGGTACGAGCAGTACTTC; CDR3: CAISDDSGSRYEQYF
V: TRBV7-9; D: TRBD2; J: TRBJ2-5; size: few; DNA: TGTGCCAGCAGCTTAGTGTCGCTAGCGGTTCACCAAGAGACCCAGTACTTC; CDR3: CASSLVSLAVHQETQYF
V: TRBV5-4; D: -; J: TRBJ2-5; size: few; DNA: TGTGCCAGCAGCTCATGGGGGGAAGAGACCCAGTACTTC; CDR3: CASSSWGEETQYF
V: TRBV24-1; D: -; J: TRBJ1-1; size: few; DNA: TGTGCCACCAGTCGCTCGACTAACACTGAAGCTTTCTTT; CDR3: CATSRSTNTEAFF
V: TRBV5-1; D: -; J: TRBJ2-5; size: few; DNA: TGCGCCAGCAGCGGCGGGGCAAGCGACCAAGAGACCCAGTACTTC; CDR3: CASSGGASDQETQYF